A single sample is the source of the 9 T cell receptor beta chains below, sequenced in a study of blood T cell repertoires in COVID-19. The table came from immunoSEQ multiplex PCR; TCRdb's copy has only in-frame clones and leaves some out. The sample yields 370,000 or so clones, around 87% seen once. The material sequenced was PBMCs or T cells enriched from blood (not recorded which). The receptors derive from a man aged 25 to 40 who had recovered from COVID-19.

The chain combines TRBV5-4 with TRBJ2-7; 9 bases fit TRBD1. Losses at the gene ends were 4 bases for V and 2 bases for J; bases not matched to a gene: 10. Looked up from germline, CDR1 is SGHNT and CDR2 is YYREEE (reference sequence). The CDR3 has 16 amino acids. CDR3 in DNA: TGTGCCAGCAGCCCGGGACAGGGCCCGTCGGCCTACGAGCAGTACTTC. It translates to CASSPGQGPSAYEQYF.

This clone was seen a few times. This CDR3 is CASSQQGGNGYTF. The CDR3 coding sequence is TGTGCCAGCAGCCAACAGGGTGGAAATGGCTACACCTTC. The chain has TRBV3-1 (or the pseudogene TRBV3-2) and TRBJ1-2, with D tentatively TRBD1 (5 bases). CDR1 LGHDT and CDR2 YNNKEL come from the germline V gene (reference sequence). This CDR3 is 13 amino acids long. V was trimmed by 2 bases and J by 6 bases, leaving 10 bases between them.

The chain joins TRBV12-3 or TRBV12-4 to TRBJ1-2, with 7 bases that match TRBD1. With 5 bases clipped from V and 4 bases from J, the junction kept 1 base outside the gene matches. The CDR3 is 12 amino acids. CDR3 protein: CASSGDSYGYTF. CDR3 DNA sequence: TGTGCCAGCAGTGGGGACAGCTATGGCTACACCTTC.

The gene calls are TRBV2 and TRBJ1-5; no clear D gene. Per germline, CDR1 SNHLY and CDR2 FYNNEI. V lost 7 bases and J lost 8, with 18 bases in between. The CDR3 is made up of 14 amino acids. The CDR3 coding sequence is TGTGCCAGCACCGCGGCCAGTCCTAAGGAGCCCCAGCATTTT. It specifies CASTAASPKEPQHF. The full variable domain, its missing parts supplied by reference TRBV2 and TRBJ1-5, is EPEVTQTPSHQVTQMGQEVILRCVPISNHLYFYWYRQILGQKVEFLVSFYNNEISEKSEIFDDQFSVERPDGSNFTLKIRSTKLEDSAMYFCASTAASPKEPQHFGDGTRLSIL.

This chain links TRBV11-2 with TRBJ2-2; 9 nucleotides line up with TRBD1. Germline CDR1 is SGHAT and CDR2 is FQNNGV. V trimming: 8 bases; J trimming: 1 base; junction bases outside the gene matches: 2. The CDR3 is 14 amino acids. The CDR3 bases are TGTGCCAGCCTGGGACAGGGGAACACCGGGGAGCTGTTTTTT. This translates into CASLGQGNTGELFF.

The chain is built from TRBV5-1 and TRBJ2-7; 9 positions agree with TRBD1. Germline V gives CDR1 SGHRS, CDR2 YFSETQ. The ends lost 5 bases at V and 5 bases at J; junction bases unmatched: 5. The CDR3 runs to 13 residues. The chain's CDR3 is CASRQGQGNEQYF. The CDR3 nucleotides read TGCGCCAGCAGGCAAGGACAGGGGAACGAGCAGTACTTC.

V usage is TRBV5-1 and J usage is TRBJ1-3; 10 nucleotides align to TRBD1. The germline gives CDR1 SGHRS, CDR2 YFSETQ. V was clipped by 4 bases and J by 6 bases; unmatched bases: 4. CDR3 size: 14 residues. CDR3 sequence: CASSPGTGENTIYF. The CDR3 nucleotides are TGCGCCAGCAGCCCCGGGACAGGGGAAAACACCATATATTTT.

CDR3 DNA: TGTGCCAGCAGTTTATCTGTCGATGGGCCGAAACGAATTACGCAGTATTTT. It specifies CASSLSVDGPKRITQYF. The chain combines TRBV27 with TRBJ2-3; D call uncertain. CDR1 MNHEY and CDR2 SMNVEV come from the germline V gene (reference sequence). The CDR3 loop spans 17 amino acids. V lost 0 bases and J 8 bases, leaving 21 bases between the germline ends.

This clone was observed a few times. The genes are TRBV11-2 and TRBJ1-2; TRBD1 agrees at 8 bases. Germline loops: CDR1 SGHAT, CDR2 FQNNGV. The CDR3 loop spans 17 amino acids. V lost 0 bases to trimming and J lost 7 bases; unmatched junction nucleotides: 13. CDR3 sequence (DNA): TGTGCCAGCAGCTTAGACCCCACAGGGGGTTTAAGTGGTGGCTACACCTTC. It codes for CASSLDPTGGLSGGYTF.